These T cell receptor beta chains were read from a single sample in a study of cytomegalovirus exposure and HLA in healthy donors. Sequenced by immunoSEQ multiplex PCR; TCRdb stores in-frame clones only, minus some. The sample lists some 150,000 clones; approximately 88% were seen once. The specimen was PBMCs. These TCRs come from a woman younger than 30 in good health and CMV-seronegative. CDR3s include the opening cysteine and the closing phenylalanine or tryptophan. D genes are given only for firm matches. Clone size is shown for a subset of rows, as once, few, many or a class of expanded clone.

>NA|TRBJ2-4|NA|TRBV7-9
TGTGCCAGCAGCTCGCCCGGGCTAGCAAGAAACAGTCAGTACTTC
CASSSPGLARNSQYF
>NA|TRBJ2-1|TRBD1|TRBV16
TGTGCCAGCAGCGCGGGACAGGTCTACAATGAGCAGTTCTTC
CASSAGQVYNEQFF
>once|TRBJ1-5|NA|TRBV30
TGTGCCTGGAGTGTACTAGGCAGGAATCAGCCCCAGCATTTT
CAWSVLGRNQPQHF
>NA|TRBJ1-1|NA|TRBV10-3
TGTGCCATCAGTGGTAGAGAAGGGAGAGCCACTGAAGCTTTCTTT
CAISGREGRATEAFF
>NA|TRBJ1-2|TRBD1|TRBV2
TGTGCCAGCAGTACCGGGACAGGGTCGTACGGCTACACCTTC
CASSTGTGSYGYTF
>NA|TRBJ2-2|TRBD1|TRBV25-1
TGTGCCAGCGTCGCTCCCGGGACAGGGAACACCGGGGAGCTGTTTTTT
CASVAPGTGNTGELFF
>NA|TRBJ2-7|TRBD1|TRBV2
TGTGCCAGCAGTGAAGCGCCCCTGGGGACAGTCTTCTCTCCCCATTTC
CASSEAPLGTVFSPHF
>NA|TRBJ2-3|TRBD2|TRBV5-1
TGCGCCAGCTCCCGGGGGGGTCACGGGGGCTCCGACTTCACAGATACGCAGTATTTT
CASSRGGHGGSDFTDTQYF
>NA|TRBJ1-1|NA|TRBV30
TGTGCCTGCTCAAAGGGAGTATCGCGGACCCAGAACACTGAAGCTTTCTTT
CACSKGVSRTQNTEAFF
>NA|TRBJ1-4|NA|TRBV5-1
TGCGCCAGCAGCAGGGGACGGGAGGTGGGCGAAAAACTGTTTTTT
CASSRGREVGEKLFF
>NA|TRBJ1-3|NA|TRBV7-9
TGTGCCAGCAGCTTTGAGCGGAACTCTGGAAACACCATATATTTT
CASSFERNSGNTIYF
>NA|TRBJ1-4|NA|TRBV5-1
TGCGCCAGCAGATTGGGACCGGGGGGTAATGAAAAACTGTTTTTT
CASRLGPGGNEKLFF
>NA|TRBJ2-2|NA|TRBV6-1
TGTGCCAGCAGGGATCGGGGTTCGGAGGAGCTGTTTTTT
CASRDRGSEELFF
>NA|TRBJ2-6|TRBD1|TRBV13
TGTGCCAGCAGCTTATGGGAGACAGGGGCTGGGGCCAACGGCCTGACTTTC
CASSLWETGAGANGLTF
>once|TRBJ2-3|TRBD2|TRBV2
TGTGCCAGCAGTGATGTGAGCGGGACTAGCACAGATACGCAGTATTTT
CASSDVSGTSTDTQYF
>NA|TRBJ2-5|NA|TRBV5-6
TGTGCCAGCAGCCAACCCCGGGGGGCGGCGACCCAGTACTTC
CASSQPRGAATQYF
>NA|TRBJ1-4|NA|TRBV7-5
TGTGTCAGAAGCCCGTGGACAGGGGTATATGAAAAACTGTTTTTT
CVRSPWTGVYEKLFF
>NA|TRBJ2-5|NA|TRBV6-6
TGTGCCAGCAGCAACGGACAGCAAGAGACCCAGTACTTC
CASSNGQQETQYF
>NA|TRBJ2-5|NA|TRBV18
TGTGCCAGCTCCCCGCCAGGACAAGAGACCCAGTACTTC
CASSPPGQETQYF
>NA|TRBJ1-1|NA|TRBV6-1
TGTGCCAGCAGTGAAGACCCGGGGAGGACTGAAGCTTTCTTT
CASSEDPGRTEAFF
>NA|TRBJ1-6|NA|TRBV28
TGTGCCAGCAGTCTCGTGGGGCGAGCCCTCCACTTT
CASSLVGRALHF
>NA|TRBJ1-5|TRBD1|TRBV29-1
TGCAGCGCGCGACAGGGGGTAAATCAGCCCCAGCATTTT
CSARQGVNQPQHF
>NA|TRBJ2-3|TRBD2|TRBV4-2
TGTGCCAGCAGCCAAGCCGGGACTAGCGGGGGGGCCATCACAGATACGCAGTATTTT
CASSQAGTSGGAITDTQYF
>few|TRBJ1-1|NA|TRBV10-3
TGTGCCATCAGTGAGGCGCGCGACACTGAAGCTTTCTTT
CAISEARDTEAFF
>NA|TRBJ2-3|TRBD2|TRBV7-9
TGTTCCAGCAGCCCGCAGGGGACTAGCGATACAGATACGCAGTATTTT
CSSSPQGTSDTDTQYF
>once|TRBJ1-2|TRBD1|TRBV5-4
TGTGCCAGCAGCCATAAACAGGGGAAGGGCTATGGCTACACCTTC
CASSHKQGKGYGYTF